Each of the 10 T cell receptor beta chains below was sequenced from the same sample in a study of human T cells and chemical hapten exposure. Time point noted: pre-sensitization, week 0. Treatment here: therapeutic diphenylcyclopropenone sensitization with weekly scalp DPC. Unfractionated whole blood was the source from which total RNA was extracted. TCRdb re-analysed the RACE reads in MiXCR, keeping a single row per CDR3 protein. The sample yields over 50,000 distinct CDR3 sequences, approximately 9.5% seen once. The specimen comprised whole blood, sampled in connection with sensitization to the hapten diphenylcyclopropenone (DPC). Source of these receptors: a woman younger than 45 with alopecia areata. Some clones in this sample may be carry-over from other donors' samples.

V and J are TRBV18 and TRBJ1-4; possible D gene TRBD1, 6 bases. Trimming stripped 2 bases from V and 7 bases from J, with 14 bases between. The CDR3 consists of 15 residues. Germline values: CDR1 KGHSH, CDR2 LQKENI. The CDR3 loop is CASSPSRGGREKLFF. The DNA for the CDR3 is TGTGCCAGCTCACCATCCCGGGGGGGCCGTGAAAAACTGTTTTTT.

V gene TRBV5-6 combines with J gene TRBJ2-5; TRBD2 matches 13 bases. The ends lost 2 bases at V and 6 bases at J; junction bases unmatched: 7. Per the germline V gene, CDR1 is SGHDT and CDR2 is YYEEEE. The CDR3 runs 16 residues. The CDR3 region has the DNA TGTGCCAGCAGCTTTGGACTAGCGGGGGCCCGGAAGACCCAGTACTTC. It specifies CASSFGLAGARKTQYF.

This clonotype was found a few times. The chain is built from TRBV5-1 and TRBJ2-5; D remains unclear. V gave up 4 bases and J gave up 1 base, with 11 bases separating them. This CDR3 is built from 14 residues. The germline V gene has CDR1 SGHRS and CDR2 YFSETQ. CDR3 protein: CASSPLPGQETQYF. CDR3 bases: TGCGCCAGCAGCCCACTCCCGGGCCAAGAGACCCAGTACTTC.

This clonotype was observed a handful of times. The chain couples TRBV11-2 to TRBJ2-3, with a tentative D call TRBD1 (6 bases). Germline values: CDR1 SGHAT, CDR2 FQNNGV. The V end was cut by 8 bases, the J end by 1 base, with 16 bases between. CDR3 length: 15 residues. DNA of the CDR3: TGTGCCAGCGCCCTTGGGGGCGTAGGCACAGATACGCAGTATTTT. Protein: CASALGGVGTDTQYF.

This clonotype has a count of ten or more. The V gene is TRBV20-1, the J gene TRBJ1-1; no firm D call. V was clipped by 2 bases and J by 0 bases, with 4 bases between them. CDR1 DFQATT and CDR2 SNEGSKA come from the germline V gene (reference sequence). The CDR3 totals 12 residues. The CDR3 region has the DNA TGCAGTGCTAGACGAATGAACACTGAAGCTTTCTTT. It encodes CSARRMNTEAFF.

At least ten counts were recorded for this clonotype. The chain employs TRBV20-1 and TRBJ1-2; 8 bases align to TRBD1. Germline values: CDR1 DFQATT, CDR2 SNEGSKA (reference sequence). This CDR3 is built from 15 residues. Trimming at V came to 6 bases and at J to 4 bases, leaving 13 bases not matched to a gene. CDR3 DNA: TGCAGTGCAAAATATTCAGGGGGCGCTGGCTATGGCTACACCTTC. Protein product: CSAKYSGGAGYGYTF.

The chain combines TRBV12-3 or TRBV12-4 with TRBJ1-1; TRBD1 aligns across 7 bases. The trim removed 1 base at V and 10 bases at J, leaving 3 bases unmatched. The CDR3 totals 12 residues. This CDR3 is CASSLGTGAAFF. DNA of the CDR3: TGTGCCAGCAGTTTAGGTACAGGGGCAGCTTTCTTT.

The gene calls are TRBV20-1 and TRBJ2-7; D might be TRBD1 (5 bases). The CDR3 has 12 amino acids. V lost 3 bases to trimming and J lost 3 bases, with 9 bases between them. Germline-derived CDR1 and CDR2 are DFQATT and SNEGSKA (reference sequence). CDR3 coding DNA: TGCAGTGCTAGTGGTAGGGGCTACGAGCAGTACTTC. Translating it yields CSASGRGYEQYF.

J is TRBJ1-1 and V is TRBV19; D ambiguous. Trimming took off 3 bases at V and 4 bases at J, with 6 bases between the two ends. Germline loops: CDR1 LNHDA, CDR2 SQIVND (reference sequence). The CDR3 contains 12 residues. The CDR3 DNA follows: TGTGCCAGTAGTATGGCCTTCACTGAAGCTTTCTTT. This codes for CASSMAFTEAFF.

The chain has TRBV5-1 and TRBJ2-3; perhaps D is TRBD1 or TRBD2 (5 bases each). V lost 3 bases, J lost 1 base, and 12 bases lay in between. The germline V gene encodes CDR1 SGHRS and CDR2 YFSETQ. The CDR3 loop spans 15 amino acids. The CDR3 spells CASSWDPERTDTQYF. In DNA form, the CDR3 reads TGCGCCAGCAGCTGGGACCCAGAGCGCACAGATACGCAGTATTTT.